Below are 27 T cell receptor beta chains sequenced from a single sample in a study of OX40 agonist ivuxolimab in advanced cancers. Some clones are missing from TCRdb's copy, which holds only in-frame ones; the method was immunoSEQ multiplex PCR. The table has fewer than 25,000 clones, approximately 83% seen once. The sample in question was CD4+ or CD8+ T cells sorted from blood, obtained in a trial of the OX40 agonist ivuxolimab. These receptors came from an adult with an advanced solid tumor such as melanoma, head and neck, liver or kidney cancer.

This rearrangement joins TRBV12-2 to TRBJ2-3; the table's D call, TRBD1, has no DNA check behind it. TRBV12-2 is a documented pseudogene. CDR3 length equals 17 residues. The CDR3 region is CASRLAHAQFFPDTQYF. The CDR3 DNA reads TGTGCAAGTCGCTTAGCGCACGCACAGTTCTTCCCAGATACGCAGTATTTT.

The V and J genes are TRBV5-4 and TRBJ1-1; D gene ambiguous. Per germline, CDR1 SGHNT and CDR2 YYREEE (reference sequence). The CDR3 runs 15 residues. V was cut by 3 bases and J by 3 bases, with 15 bases left in between. The chain's CDR3 is CASSSSTGRYTEAFF. The CDR3 DNA follows: TGTGCCAGCAGCTCCTCAACCGGGCGCTACACTGAAGCTTTCTTT.

The gene calls are TRBV21-1 and TRBJ2-7; the table's D call TRBD2 went unverified against the DNA. TRBV21-1 is a pseudogene locus. This CDR3 contains 15 residues. This CDR3 is CASSKGREPTYEQYF. The DNA for the CDR3 is TGTGCCAGCAGCAAAGGGCGGGAGCCAACCTACGAGCAGTACTTC.

The rearrangement joins TRBV7-9 to TRBJ2-3; 7 bases match TRBD2. This CDR3 is 17 amino acids long. Germline V lookup: CDR1 SEHNR, CDR2 FQNEAQ (reference sequence). The J segment lost 3 bases and the V segment lost 3 bases, leaving 12 bases of the junction unmatched. The CDR3 spells CASSLGLGGGVTDTQYF. The DNA of the CDR3 is TGTGCCAGCAGCTTGGGTCTTGGGGGGGGAGTAACAGATACGCAGTATTTT.

This clone was counted only a few times. V usage is TRBV7-8 and J usage is TRBJ1-2, with D tentatively TRBD1 (5 bases). This CDR3 spans 15 amino acids. The V end lost 1 base, the J end lost 0 bases, and 9 bases lay between the germline ends. CDR1 and CDR2 (germline): SGHVS, FQNEAQ. The CDR3 nucleotides are TGTGCCAGCAGCTTAGTAGGGGCCCCTAACTATGGCTACACCTTC. It specifies CASSLVGAPNYGYTF.

The J gene is TRBJ2-1, the V gene TRBV11-3; 7 bases are shared with TRBD2. The CDR3 extends over 17 amino acids. In germline, CDR1 is SGHNT, CDR2 YENEEA. V lost 1 base and J lost 0; bases outside the gene matches: 6. The CDR3 loop reads CASSLGTSANSYNEQFF. The CDR3 DNA is TGTGCCAGCAGCTTAGGTACTAGCGCCAACTCCTACAATGAGCAGTTCTTC.

The chain recombines TRBV27 with TRBJ2-7; 8 nucleotides align to TRBD2. Germline CDR1 MNHEY, CDR2 SMNVEV (reference sequence). This CDR3 spans 13 amino acids. J was trimmed by 6 bases and V by 6 bases; bases with no gene match: 7. The CDR3 protein is CASSSSGGPEQYF. CDR3 coding DNA: TGTGCCAGCAGCTCATCGGGGGGGCCCGAGCAGTACTTC.

This rearrangement joins TRBV9 to TRBJ2-1; the match to TRBD2 covers 12 bases. The CDR3 is 16 residues long. The germline V gene has CDR1 SGDLS and CDR2 YYNGEE. The V segment lost 4 bases and the J segment 7 bases; nucleotides outside the gene matches: 9. CDR3 loop: CASSPRTSGEDNEQFF. The CDR3 region has the DNA TGTGCCAGCAGCCCGCGGACTAGCGGGGAAGATAATGAGCAGTTCTTC.

V is TRBV27 and J is TRBJ2-3; TRBD2 agrees at 8 bases. The CDR3 loop spans 16 amino acids. Germline assignment: CDR1 MNHEY and CDR2 SMNVEV (reference sequence). The V and J ends lost 5 bases and 4 bases, in that order; junction bases with no gene match: 11. CDR3 protein: CASSPGTSGPPDTQYF. The CDR3 coding sequence is TGTGCCAGCAGTCCGGGTACTAGCGGTCCCCCAGATACGCAGTATTTT.

In its sample, this clone was seen once. The chain links TRBV4-1 to TRBJ2-2, with a possible D match to TRBD1 (6 bases). CDR3 length: 15 amino acids. Trimming took 3 bases from V and 0 from J, leaving 8 bases between them. Germline assignment: CDR1 MGHRA and CDR2 YSYEKL. The CDR3 bases are TGCGCCAGCAGCCACGGACAGTCGAACACCGGGGAGCTGTTTTTT. It codes for CASSHGQSNTGELFF.

The V call is TRBV27, the J call TRBJ2-1, with D possibly TRBD2 on 5 matching bases. In germline, CDR1 is MNHEY, CDR2 SMNVEV (reference sequence). The V end was cut by 8 bases, the J end by 7 bases, with 9 bases between. The CDR3 sequence is 11 residues long. The CDR3 DNA is TGTGCCAGCTCGGGATCTAATGAGCAGTTCTTC. Amino acids: CASSGSNEQFF.

The chain carries TRBV27 and TRBJ1-1; D gene unclear. With 5 bases removed from V and 3 bases from J, the gap between germline ends came to 10 bases. CDR1 MNHEY and CDR2 SMNVEV come from the germline V gene (reference sequence). The CDR3 sequence is 13 residues long. This CDR3 reads CASSPRGDTEAFF. CDR3 in DNA: TGTGCCAGCAGTCCGCGCGGGGACACTGAAGCTTTCTTT.

V is TRBV10-3 and J is TRBJ2-1; 13 nucleotides align to TRBD2. The V segment lost 6 bases and the J segment 4 bases; nucleotides outside the gene matches: 6. Germline lookup yields CDR1 ENHRY and CDR2 SYGVKD. The CDR3 loop spans 16 amino acids. The CDR3 DNA sequence: TGTGCCATCAGCAACGGACTAGCGGGAGCTTACAATGAGCAGTTCTTC. Amino acids: CAISNGLAGAYNEQFF.

The chain links TRBV27 to TRBJ1-5, with D possibly being TRBD1 (5 bases). Germline CDR1 is MNHEY and CDR2 is SMNVEV (reference sequence). This CDR3 has 15 residues. With 5 bases removed from V and 2 bases from J, the gap between germline ends came to 13 bases. The CDR3 DNA sequence: TGTGCCAGCAGTCCCGGCCCGGGGGGCAATCAGCCCCAGCATTTT. Translated: CASSPGPGGNQPQHF.

The chain employs TRBV19 and TRBJ1-2; D possibly corresponds to TRBD1 (6 bases). Germline V gives CDR1 LNHDA, CDR2 SQIVND (reference sequence). The CDR3 covers 16 residues. The ends were cut back, 5 bases at V and 0 bases at J, with 16 bases in the middle. The CDR3 sequence is CASSVQGVGTNYGYTF. CDR3 sequence (DNA): TGTGCCAGTAGTGTACAGGGAGTAGGGACTAACTATGGCTACACCTTC.

CDR3 coding DNA: TGCGCCAGCAGCTTGGGGCGGATAGCGGGAGCTGAGCAGTTCTTC. Translation gives CASSLGRIAGAEQFF. V usage is TRBV5-1 and J usage is TRBJ2-1, with 9 nucleotides matching TRBD2. V was clipped by 0 bases and J by 9 bases; unmatched bases: 7. CDR1 is SGHRS, CDR2 YFSETQ, per germline. The CDR3 is 15 residues long.

This chain links TRBV18 with TRBJ2-7; TRBD1 matches at 9 bases. The CDR3 consists of 15 residues. V was clipped by 2 bases and J by 3 bases; unmatched bases: 5. Germline CDR1 and CDR2: KGHSH and LQKENI. The CDR3 loop is CASSPRQGGSYEQYF. CDR3 nucleotide sequence: TGTGCCAGCTCACCAAGACAGGGGGGGAGCTACGAGCAGTACTTC.

The V and J genes are TRBV6-5 and TRBJ2-7; no reliable D call. The CDR3 totals 12 residues. CDR1 is MNHEY and CDR2 is SVGAGI in the germline V gene. V gave up 5 bases and J gave up 2 bases, with 7 bases separating them. This CDR3 reads CASSRTPYEQYF. In DNA, the CDR3 is TGTGCCAGCAGTAGGACCCCCTACGAGCAGTACTTC.

The chain joins TRBV9 to TRBJ1-4, with D unresolved. The germline V gene has CDR1 SGDLS and CDR2 YYNGEE. V was trimmed by 0 bases and J by 3 bases, leaving 6 bases between them. The CDR3 has 14 amino acids. CDR3 protein: CASSVGAANEKLFF. The CDR3 DNA sequence: TGTGCCAGCAGCGTAGGGGCGGCTAATGAAAAACTGTTTTTT.

Remarks on this clone: The junction and the germline gene differ at one end; a read error may be behind it. CDR3 loop: CASSLERSPLKF. The CDR3 DNA reads as TGTGCCAGCAGCTTGGAACGCTCGCCCCTGAAGTTC. V is TRBV5-4 and J is TRBJ2-7; no reliable D call. Germline CDR1 is SGHNT and CDR2 is YYREEE (reference sequence). This CDR3 comprises 12 residues.

CDR3 amino acids: CAATMEGNTIYF. The CDR3 coding sequence is TGTGCCGCCACAATGGAAGGAAACACCATATATTTT. This chain uses TRBV10-3 with TRBJ1-3, with D unresolved. CDR1 is ENHRY, CDR2 SYGVKD, per germline. The CDR3 is made up of 12 amino acids. Trimming pared 11 bases from V and 4 bases from J, leaving 12 bases between.

This chain uses TRBV2 with TRBJ2-6, with D maybe TRBD2 (5 bases). The CDR3 is 18 residues long. The ends were cut back, 4 bases at V and 1 base at J, with 17 bases in the middle. The V gene's germline CDR1 is SNHLY and CDR2 FYNNEI. The CDR3 reads CASSVRTPLFSGANVLTF. In DNA, the CDR3 is TGTGCCAGCAGTGTGAGGACTCCTCTTTTTTCTGGGGCCAACGTCCTGACTTTC.

CDR3 region: CASSKLAGKADTQYF. For the CDR3, the DNA is TGTGCCAGCAGCAAACTAGCGGGAAAGGCAGATACGCAGTATTTT. The V and J genes are TRBV27 and TRBJ2-3, with 10 bases aligning to TRBD2. With 6 bases clipped from V and 4 bases from J, the junction kept 7 bases outside the gene matches. CDR3 length: 15 amino acids. CDR1 MNHEY and CDR2 SMNVEV come from the germline V gene (reference sequence).

The gene calls are TRBV6-5 and TRBJ1-1; no clear D. Trimming stripped 1 base from V and 6 bases from J, with 15 bases between. Per the germline V gene, CDR1 is MNHEY and CDR2 is SVGAGI. The CDR3 extends over 15 amino acids. CDR3 residues: CASSYYGGKEAEAFF. In DNA form, the CDR3 reads TGTGCCAGCAGTTACTACGGCGGGAAGGAGGCTGAAGCTTTCTTT.

V usage is TRBV6-6 and J usage is TRBJ1-2; D remains unclear. CDR1 and CDR2 (germline): MNHNY, SVGAGI (reference sequence). Trimming took off 0 bases at V and 0 bases at J, with 8 bases between the two ends. The CDR3 sequence is 15 residues long. The CDR3 DNA reads TGTGCCAGCAGTTACTCGTTACCAGCTAACTATGGCTACACCTTC. Residues: CASSYSLPANYGYTF.

This chain connects TRBV7-3 to TRBJ2-5; possibly TRBD2 for D (7 bases). The germline V gene encodes CDR1 SGHTA and CDR2 FQGTGA. Trimming took 2 bases from V and 4 from J, leaving 14 bases between them. CDR3 length equals 15 residues. The CDR3 loop is CASSLVGGRGETQYF. The CDR3 coding sequence is TGTGCCAGCAGCTTAGTCGGGGGGCGTGGAGAGACCCAGTACTTC.

The chain uses TRBV7-3 and TRBJ2-2, with TRBD1 identical over 7 bases. V lost 5 bases to trimming and J lost 0 bases; unmatched junction nucleotides: 3. CDR1 is SGHTA and CDR2 is FQGTGA in the germline V gene. The CDR3 has 15 residues. CDR3 coding DNA: TGTGCCAGCAGCCCCGGGACAGCGAACACCGGGGAGCTGTTTTTT. Encoded protein: CASSPGTANTGELFF.